This TCR beta chain emerged from a study of T cells after posttransplantation cyclophosphamide. Some clones are missing from TCRdb's copy, which holds only in-frame ones; the method was immunoSEQ multiplex PCR. This sample carries about 6,800 clones, 92% of them seen once, and the ten largest clones take around an eighth. Regarding the study as a whole: Recipient CMV seropositivity and CMV reactivation strongly tracked TRB clonality.

A marrow graft followed busulfan-fludarabine conditioning, with cyclophosphamide on days +3 and +4. A word on this clone: The target antigen is unknown.

Material: PBMCs, obtained approximately 45 months after allogeneic stem cell transplant with posttransplant cyclophosphamide. This clonotype originated in a female patient aged 50 to 60 who received an allogeneic stem cell transplant from a related donor, was CMV-positive, and had no GVHD. The graft donor may be the source of some T cells.

The CDR3 spells CASSQDSRDRVYEQYF. CDR3 DNA: TGTGCCAGCAGCCAAGATTCTCGGGACAGGGTCTACGAGCAGTACTTC. V and J are TRBV4-2 and TRBJ2-7; 9 nucleotides line up with TRBD1. V lost 0 bases to trimming and J lost 3 bases; unmatched junction nucleotides: 6. The CDR3 spans 16 residues. CDR1 LGHNA and CDR2 YNFKEQ come from the germline V gene.